This T cell receptor (beta chain) stems from a study of Ad26.COV2.S vaccination and SARS-CoV-2 variants. Study background: The vaccine Ad26.COV2.S was put into the muscle once, or twice with 56 days between.

In its sample, this clone was seen a few times. Its antigen remains unknown. Study observations and caveats: Substantial post-vaccination breadth of spike-specific CD8+ and CD4+ T cell responses was reported.

Specified treatment: about 20 received Ad26.COV2.S at low or high dose, single or two shots; several received placebo; per-sample allocation not given. It was on day 63 after the first vaccine or placebo injection that samples were taken. Germline CDR1 reads MNHEY; CDR2 reads SVGAGI. The CDR3 sequence is 14 residues long. The V end lost 4 bases, the J end lost 5 bases, and 9 bases lay between the germline ends. Generated by immunoSEQ multiplex PCR, the TCRdb table keeps only in-frame clones and is missing some. The sample records 330,000 or so clones, 90% being singletons. The origin of this receptor is a person aged 18-65 years who received the Ad26.COV2.S COVID-19 vaccine or a placebo. The gene calls are TRBV6-5 and TRBJ1-6; D remains ambiguous. Sequenced here: peripheral blood, sampled in a trial of Ad26.COV2.S vaccine versus placebo. Here the CDR3 DNA reads TGTGCCAGCAGTTTAGGGCGTCATAATTCACCCCTCCACTTT. Its translation: CASSLGRHNSPLHF.